The 17 T cell receptor beta chains below were found in one sample sequenced in a study of blood T cells in healthy people across ages. With a J-beta primer mix and a sample-barcoded 5' primer, a second PCR ran about 6 to 11 cycles. Each CDR3 protein gets one entry after TCRdb re-called the 5' RACE reads with MiXCR. The sample lists 1.8 million or so distinct CDR3 sequences, approximately 40% occurring once. Sequenced input: blood. All receptors come from a human donor in good health.

This clonotype has only a few counts. The chain recombines TRBV20-1 with TRBJ2-7; no clear D gene. The germline CDR1 and CDR2 sequences are DFQATT and SNEGSKA (reference sequence). V lost 4 bases to trimming and J lost 4 bases, with 11 bases between them. The CDR3 covers 12 residues. CDR3: CSATRRQYEQYF. CDR3 bases: TGCAGTGCTACCCGACGGCAGTACGAGCAGTACTTC.

This clonotype was counted between two and nine times. The chain couples TRBV25-1 to TRBJ1-5; 7 bases map to TRBD1. Germline assignment: CDR1 MGHDK and CDR2 SYGVNS. The CDR3 runs 17 residues. Trimming at V came to 4 bases and at J to 3 bases, leaving 12 bases not matched to a gene. CDR3 in DNA: TGTGCCAGCAGTGCGAGTACAGGGGAAGGAGTCAATCAGCCCCAGCATTTT. This gives the protein CASSASTGEGVNQPQHF.

The rearrangement links TRBV6-2 or TRBV6-3 to TRBJ2-6, with D unclear. V lost 7 bases and J 4 bases, leaving 20 bases between the germline ends. CDR3 length: 17 residues. Germline CDR1 and CDR2: MNHEY and SVGEGT. CDR3 coding DNA: TGTGCCAGCAAGGGATCGAAAACTCATTCCGGGGCCAACGTCCTGACTTTC. Translated, it gives CASKGSKTHSGANVLTF.

The chain recombines TRBV20-1 with TRBJ2-1; 14 bases are shared with TRBD2. Germline V gene data show CDR1 as DFQATT and CDR2 as SNEGSKA (reference sequence). The ends lost 1 base at V and 5 bases at J; junction bases unmatched: 4. The CDR3 covers 16 residues. The CDR3 is CSARVLTSGGDNEQFF. In DNA form, the CDR3 reads TGCAGTGCTAGAGTCCTGACTAGCGGGGGGGACAATGAGCAGTTCTTC.

This rearrangement joins TRBV28 to TRBJ1-1; no clear D. CDR1 MDHEN and CDR2 SYDVKM come from the germline V gene. V was trimmed by 7 bases and J by 4 bases, leaving 19 bases between them. The CDR3 is made up of 15 amino acids. Here the CDR3 reads CASNRLSGKGTEAFF. CDR3 sequence (DNA): TGTGCCAGCAACCGACTTTCGGGCAAAGGCACTGAAGCTTTCTTT.

This clonotype has only a few counts. V gene TRBV12-3 or TRBV12-4 combines with J gene TRBJ1-2; 7 bases map to TRBD1. This CDR3 has 16 amino acids. Unmatched junction bases numbered 11, after V lost 3 bases and J lost 4 bases. The CDR3 nucleotides are TGTGCCAGCAGTTTGTTATTAGGGGGCAGGGGCTATGGCTACACCTTC. Protein sequence: CASSLLLGGRGYGYTF.

The chain links TRBV7-2 to TRBJ2-3; no reliable D call. This CDR3 comprises 15 residues. V lost 1 base and J lost 2, with 10 bases in between. CDR1 is SGHTA, CDR2 FQGNSA, per germline. The CDR3 sequence: CASSLEGQYTDTQYF. CDR3 nucleotides: TGTGCCAGCAGCTTAGAAGGCCAATACACAGATACGCAGTATTTT.

This clonotype was counted between two and nine times. V gene TRBV10-3 combines with J gene TRBJ2-3; possible D gene TRBD1, 5 bases. Germline lookup yields CDR1 ENHRY and CDR2 SYGVKD. This CDR3 contains 15 residues. V lost 6 bases, J lost 0 bases, and 13 bases lay in between. CDR3 protein: CAISPWGGSTDTQYF. In nucleotides, the CDR3 is TGTGCCATCAGCCCCTGGGGCGGAAGCACAGATACGCAGTATTTT.

This clonotype was seen a few times. The chain carries TRBV12-3 or TRBV12-4 and TRBJ2-1, with D maybe TRBD2 (5 bases). Trimming took off 3 bases at V and 10 bases at J, with 16 bases between the two ends. The CDR3 totals 14 residues. In DNA form, the CDR3 reads TGTGCCAGCAGTTTGAGCGGACCAGACCACGAGCAGTTCTTC. Amino acids: CASSLSGPDHEQFF.

Comment on this clonotype: Sequence at one end of the junction differs from germline and may be a read error. The genes are TRBV4-1 and TRBJ1-1; a possible D gene is TRBD1 (6 bases). This CDR3 region has 14 residues. Germline V gives CDR1 MGHRA, CDR2 YSYEKL. The CDR3 DNA is TGCGCCGGCAGCCAACCACAGGGGAACACTGAAGCTTTCTTT. It translates to CAGSQPQGNTEAFF.

The chain joins TRBV29-1 to TRBJ1-2, with D perhaps TRBD1 (5 bases). Trimming cost V 3 bases and J 3 bases, with 17 bases left between them. The CDR3 spans 15 residues. From germline, CDR1 is SQVTM and CDR2 ANQGSEA. The DNA of the CDR3 is TGCAGCGTTGATCGTCAGGGTTCGGTAGACTATGGCTACACCTTC. Translated, it gives CSVDRQGSVDYGYTF.

The chain recombines TRBV7-2 with TRBJ2-1; 10 bases match TRBD2. The CDR3 length is 16 residues. The V and J ends lost 5 bases and 7 bases, in that order; junction bases with no gene match: 11. The germline V gene encodes CDR1 SGHTA and CDR2 FQGNSA. CDR3 sequence reads: CASSPGSGGARNEQFF. CDR3 nucleotides: TGTGCCAGCAGCCCGGGCAGCGGGGGGGCCCGGAATGAGCAGTTCTTC.

This clonotype came up many times. This rearrangement joins TRBV7-2 to TRBJ2-3; 9 bases match TRBD2. Germline-derived CDR1 and CDR2 are SGHTA and FQGNSA. V was clipped by 1 base and J by 1 base; unmatched bases: 3. The CDR3 spans 16 residues. The CDR3 region is CASSLGVAGGTDTQYF. In nucleotides, the CDR3 is TGTGCCAGCAGCTTAGGAGTAGCGGGGGGCACAGATACGCAGTATTTT.

V is TRBV29-1 and J is TRBJ2-3; D may be TRBD1 or TRBD2 (6 bases each). CDR1 is SQVTM and CDR2 is ANQGSEA in the germline V gene. The CDR3 has 14 residues. Trimming took 4 bases from V and 5 from J, leaving 16 bases between them. The CDR3 DNA sequence: TGCAGCGTTGTAGTAGGGGGGCCTATAGATACGCAGTATTTT. Its translation: CSVVVGGPIDTQYF.

The chain links TRBV7-9 to TRBJ2-7, with D possibly called TRBD1 or TRBD2 (5 bases each). CDR1 SEHNR and CDR2 FQNEAQ come from the germline V gene (reference sequence). V was pared by 0 bases and J by 2 bases, with 14 bases between. The CDR3 is 16 amino acids. The CDR3, as DNA: TGTGCCAGCAGCTTAGCAACGGGGCGCTACCCCTACGAGCAGTACTTC. Amino acids: CASSLATGRYPYEQYF.

V is TRBV5-1 and J is TRBJ1-1; TRBD1 is a possible D gene (6 bases). V was clipped by 0 bases and J by 4 bases, with 16 bases between them. CDR3 length: 16 residues. CDR1 is SGHRS and CDR2 is YFSETQ in the germline V gene. The CDR3 DNA reads as TGCGCCAGCAGCTTGGGTTCAGGGGCTTTCGGCACTGAAGCTTTCTTT. This codes for CASSLGSGAFGTEAFF.

This clonotype was recorded many times. V usage is TRBV29-1 and J usage is TRBJ2-4, with D maybe TRBD1 (5 bases). Germline V CDR1 and CDR2: SQVTM, ANQGSEA. V dropped 4 bases and J dropped 6 bases, with 13 bases sitting between them. CDR3 length: 13 residues. The CDR3 protein is CSVARAVGNIQYF. As DNA, the CDR3 is TGCAGCGTTGCCAGGGCAGTGGGAAACATTCAGTACTTC.